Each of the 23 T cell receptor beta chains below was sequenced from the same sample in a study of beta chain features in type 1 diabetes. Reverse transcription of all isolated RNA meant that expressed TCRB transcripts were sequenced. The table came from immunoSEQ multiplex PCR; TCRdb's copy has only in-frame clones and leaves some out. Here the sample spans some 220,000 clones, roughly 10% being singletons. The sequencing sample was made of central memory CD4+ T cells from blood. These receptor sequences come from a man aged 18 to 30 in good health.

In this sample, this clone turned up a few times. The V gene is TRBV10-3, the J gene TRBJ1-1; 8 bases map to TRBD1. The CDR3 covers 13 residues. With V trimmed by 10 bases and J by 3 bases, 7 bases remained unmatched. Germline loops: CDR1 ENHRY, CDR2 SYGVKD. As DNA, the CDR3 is TGTGCCACCCAGCAGGGGGCGGACACTGAAGCTTTCTTT. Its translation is CATQQGADTEAFF.

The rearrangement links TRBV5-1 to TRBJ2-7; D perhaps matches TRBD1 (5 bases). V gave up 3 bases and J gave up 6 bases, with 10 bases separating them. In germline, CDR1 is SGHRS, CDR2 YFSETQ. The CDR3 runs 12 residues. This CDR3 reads CASSSSGAEQYF. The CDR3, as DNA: TGCGCCAGCAGCTCCTCTGGGGCCGAGCAGTACTTC.

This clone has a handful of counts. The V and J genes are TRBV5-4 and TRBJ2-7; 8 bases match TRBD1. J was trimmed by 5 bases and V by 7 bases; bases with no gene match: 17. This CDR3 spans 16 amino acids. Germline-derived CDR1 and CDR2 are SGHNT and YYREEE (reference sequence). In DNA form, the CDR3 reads TGTGCCAGCCACGACCTTTCGACAGGGGAGGTTGACGAGCAGTACTTC. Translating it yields CASHDLSTGEVDEQYF.

CDR3 sequence: CAWRVKERGMVNEQFF. CDR3 DNA sequence: TGTGCCTGGAGGGTCAAAGAGCGGGGAATGGTTAATGAGCAGTTCTTC. The chain employs TRBV30 and TRBJ2-1; TRBD2 aligns across 7 bases. There are 16 residues in the CDR3. Per the germline V gene, CDR1 is GTSNPN and CDR2 is SVGIG (reference sequence). Unmatched junction bases numbered 15, after V lost 3 bases and J lost 7 bases.

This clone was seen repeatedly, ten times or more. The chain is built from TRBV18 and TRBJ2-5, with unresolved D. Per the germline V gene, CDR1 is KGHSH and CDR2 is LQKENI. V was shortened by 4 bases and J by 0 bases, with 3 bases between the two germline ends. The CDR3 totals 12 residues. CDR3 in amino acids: CASSQNQETQYF. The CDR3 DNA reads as TGTGCCAGCTCACAAAACCAAGAGACCCAGTACTTC. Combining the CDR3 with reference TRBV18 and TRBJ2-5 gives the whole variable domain NAGVMQNPRHLVRRRGQEARLRCSPMKGHSHVYWYRQLPEEGLKFMVYLQKENIIDESGMPKERFSAEFPKEGPSILRIQQVVRGDSAAYFCASSQNQETQYFGPGTRLLVL.

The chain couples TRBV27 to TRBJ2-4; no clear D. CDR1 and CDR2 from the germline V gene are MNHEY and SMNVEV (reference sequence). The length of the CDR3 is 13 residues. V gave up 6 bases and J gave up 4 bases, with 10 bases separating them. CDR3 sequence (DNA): TGTGCCAGCAGCGCGGACGGGAAAAACATTCAGTACTTC. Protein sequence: CASSADGKNIQYF.

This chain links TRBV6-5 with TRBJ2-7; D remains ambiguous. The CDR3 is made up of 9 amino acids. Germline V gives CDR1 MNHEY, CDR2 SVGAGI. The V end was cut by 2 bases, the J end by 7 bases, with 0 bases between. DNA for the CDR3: TGTGCCAGCAGTTACGAGCAGTACTTC. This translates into CASSYEQYF.

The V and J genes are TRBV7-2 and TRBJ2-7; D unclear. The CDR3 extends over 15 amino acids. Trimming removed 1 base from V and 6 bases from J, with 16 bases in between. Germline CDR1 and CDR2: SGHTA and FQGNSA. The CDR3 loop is CASSLDPAGQSEQYF. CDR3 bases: TGTGCCAGCAGCTTAGATCCCGCCGGGCAATCCGAGCAGTACTTC. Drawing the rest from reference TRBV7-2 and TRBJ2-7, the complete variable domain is GAGVSQSPSNKVTEKGKDVELRCDPISGHTALYWYRQSLGQGLEFLIYFQGNSAPDKSGLPSDRFSAERTGGSVSTLTIQRTQQEDSAVYLCASSLDPAGQSEQYFGPGTRLTVT.

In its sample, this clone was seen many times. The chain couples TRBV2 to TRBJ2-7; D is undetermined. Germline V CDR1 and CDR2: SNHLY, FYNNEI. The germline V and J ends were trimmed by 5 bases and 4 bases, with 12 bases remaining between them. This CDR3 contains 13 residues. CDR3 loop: CASSRLSWYEQYF. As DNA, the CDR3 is TGTGCCAGCAGTAGGCTGTCCTGGTACGAGCAGTACTTC.

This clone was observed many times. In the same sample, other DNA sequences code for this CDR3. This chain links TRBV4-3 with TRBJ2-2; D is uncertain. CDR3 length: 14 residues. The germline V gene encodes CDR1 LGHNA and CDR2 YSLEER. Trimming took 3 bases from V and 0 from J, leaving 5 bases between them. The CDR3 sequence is CASSQAANTGELFF. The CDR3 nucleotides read TGCGCCAGCAGCCAGGCAGCGAACACCGGGGAGCTGTTTTTT.

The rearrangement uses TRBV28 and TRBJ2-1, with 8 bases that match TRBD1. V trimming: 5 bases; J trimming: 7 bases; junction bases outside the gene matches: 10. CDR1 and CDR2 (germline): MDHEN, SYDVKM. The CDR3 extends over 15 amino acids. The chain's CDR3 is CASSPPGGAGNEQFF. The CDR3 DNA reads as TGTGCCAGCAGTCCACCAGGGGGCGCCGGGAATGAGCAGTTCTTC. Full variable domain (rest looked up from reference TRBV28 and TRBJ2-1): DVKVTQSSRYLVKRTGEKVFLECVQDMDHENMFWYRQDPGLGLRLIYFSYDVKMKEKGDIPEGYSVSREKKERFSLILESASTNQTSMYLCASSPPGGAGNEQFFGPGTRLTVL.

CDR3 protein: CAWEGEGKNIQYF. Here the CDR3 DNA reads TGTGCCTGGGAAGGGGAGGGCAAAAACATTCAGTACTTC. This chain connects TRBV30 to TRBJ2-4; 7 positions match TRBD2. V was clipped by 5 bases and J by 3 bases; unmatched bases: 4. Germline assignment: CDR1 GTSNPN and CDR2 SVGIG (reference sequence). This CDR3 has 13 residues. The full variable domain, its missing parts supplied by reference TRBV30 and TRBJ2-4, is SQTIHQWPATLVQPVGSPLSLECTVEGTSNPNLYWYRQAAGRGLQLLFYSVGIGQISSEVPQNLSASRPQDRQFILSSKKLLLSDSGFYLCAWEGEGKNIQYFGAGTRLSVL.

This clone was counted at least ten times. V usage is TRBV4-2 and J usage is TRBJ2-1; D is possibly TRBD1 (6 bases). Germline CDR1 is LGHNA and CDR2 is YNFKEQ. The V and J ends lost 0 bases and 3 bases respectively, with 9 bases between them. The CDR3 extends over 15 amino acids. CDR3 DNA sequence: TGTGCCAGCAGCCAAGAACAGGGTGGCTACAATGAGCAGTTCTTC. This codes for CASSQEQGGYNEQFF.

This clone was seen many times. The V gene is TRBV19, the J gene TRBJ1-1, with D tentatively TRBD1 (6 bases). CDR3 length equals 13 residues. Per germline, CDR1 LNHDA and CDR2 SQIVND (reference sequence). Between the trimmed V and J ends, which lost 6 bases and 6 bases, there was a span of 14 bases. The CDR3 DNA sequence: TGTGCCAGTAGGCGCTCCGAGGGGGCTGAAGCTTTCTTT. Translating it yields CASRRSEGAEAFF.

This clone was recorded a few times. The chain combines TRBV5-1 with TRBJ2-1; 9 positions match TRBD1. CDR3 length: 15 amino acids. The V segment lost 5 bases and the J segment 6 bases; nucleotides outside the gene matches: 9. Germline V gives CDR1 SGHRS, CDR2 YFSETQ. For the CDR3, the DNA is TGCGCCAGCAGATCTCCGGGACAGGGTGGCAATGAGCAGTTCTTC. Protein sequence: CASRSPGQGGNEQFF.

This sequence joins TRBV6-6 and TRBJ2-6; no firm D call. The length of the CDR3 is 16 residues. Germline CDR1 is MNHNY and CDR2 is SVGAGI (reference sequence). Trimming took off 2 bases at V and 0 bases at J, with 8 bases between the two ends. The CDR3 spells CASSYRLSSGANVLTF. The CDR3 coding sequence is TGTGCCAGCAGTTACAGGCTGAGCTCTGGGGCCAACGTCCTGACTTTC.

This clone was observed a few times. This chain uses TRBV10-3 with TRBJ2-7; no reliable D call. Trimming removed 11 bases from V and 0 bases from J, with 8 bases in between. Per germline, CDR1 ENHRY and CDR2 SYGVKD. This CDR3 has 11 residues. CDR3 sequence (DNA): TGTGCCTCCTCGGTCTCCTACGAGCAGTACTTC. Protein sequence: CASSVSYEQYF.

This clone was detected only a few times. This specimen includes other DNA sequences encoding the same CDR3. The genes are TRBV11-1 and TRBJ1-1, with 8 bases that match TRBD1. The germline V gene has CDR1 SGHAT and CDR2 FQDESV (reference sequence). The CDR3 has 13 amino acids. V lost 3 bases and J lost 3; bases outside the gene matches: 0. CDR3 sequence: CASSLDRDTEAFF. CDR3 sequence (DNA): TGTGCCAGCAGCTTGGACAGGGACACTGAAGCTTTCTTT.

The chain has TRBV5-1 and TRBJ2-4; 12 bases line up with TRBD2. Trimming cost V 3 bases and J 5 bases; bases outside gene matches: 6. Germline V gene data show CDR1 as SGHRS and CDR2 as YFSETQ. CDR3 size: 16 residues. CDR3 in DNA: TGCGCCAGCAGCTCGACTAGCGGGAGCCGAGAAAACATTCAGTACTTC. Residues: CASSSTSGSRENIQYF.

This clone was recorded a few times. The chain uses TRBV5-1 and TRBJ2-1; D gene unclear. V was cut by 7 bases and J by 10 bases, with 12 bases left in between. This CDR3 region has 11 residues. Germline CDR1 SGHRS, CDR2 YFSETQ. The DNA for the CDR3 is TGCGCCAGCGGGGAAAGGTGGGAGCAGTTCTTC. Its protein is CASGERWEQFF.

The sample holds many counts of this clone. DNA for the CDR3: TGTGCCAGCAGCCTAGCGGGAGATCCCTACGAGCAGTACTTC. Protein product: CASSLAGDPYEQYF. The V gene is TRBV5-4, the J gene TRBJ2-7; 10 nucleotides align to TRBD2. Germline assignment: CDR1 SGHNT and CDR2 YYREEE (reference sequence). The V gene end was trimmed by 4 bases and the J gene end by 2 bases; junction bases not matched to a gene: 3. The CDR3 extends over 14 amino acids.

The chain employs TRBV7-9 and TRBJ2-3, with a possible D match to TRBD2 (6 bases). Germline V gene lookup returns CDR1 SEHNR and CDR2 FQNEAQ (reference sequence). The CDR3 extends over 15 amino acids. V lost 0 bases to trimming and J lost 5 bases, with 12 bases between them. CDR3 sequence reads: CASSLASFGGDTQYF. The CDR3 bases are TGTGCCAGCAGCTTAGCGTCTTTCGGGGGAGATACGCAGTATTTT.

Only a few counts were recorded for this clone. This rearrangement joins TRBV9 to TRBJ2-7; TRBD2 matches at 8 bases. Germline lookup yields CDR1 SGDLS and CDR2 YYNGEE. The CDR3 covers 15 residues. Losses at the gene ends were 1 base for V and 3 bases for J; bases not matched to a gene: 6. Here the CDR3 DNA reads TGTGCCAGCAGCGTAAGCGGGAGAAATAACTACGAGCAGTACTTC. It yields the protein CASSVSGRNNYEQYF.